This TCR beta chain was documented in a study of T cell changes during pregnancy in multiple sclerosis. The table came from immunoSEQ multiplex PCR; TCRdb's copy has only in-frame clones and leaves some out. The table has some 40,000 clones, 90% to 95% seen once; the top ten hold 0.7% to 1%. This TCR derives from a female donor with multiple sclerosis, enrolled in a pregnancy study. This specimen consisted of CD4+ T cells from peripheral blood mononuclear cells, obtained in the third trimester of pregnancy.

DNA of the CDR3: TGTGCCAGCAGTTATGACGGGACAAAAGGAAACACCATATATTTT. Translated: CASSYDGTKGNTIYF. The chain combines TRBV7-3 with TRBJ1-3, with D tentatively TRBD1 (6 bases). V lost 6 bases to trimming and J lost 4 bases, with 16 bases between them. The CDR3 contains 15 residues. The germline CDR1 and CDR2 sequences are SGHTA and FQGTGA.